This TCR beta chain stems from a study of blood T cells in healthy people across ages. Study results and caveats: A roughly linear fall in TCR beta diversity per million T cells was seen with increasing age. More naive CD4+ cells and higher diversity were found in long-lived than in aged donors. TCR beta diversity correlated strongly with naive T cell percentage.

There are a few counts of this clonotype. The antigen remains undetermined. Alongside a J-beta primer mix, a sample-barcoded 5' primer served in a second PCR lasting roughly 7 to 11 cycles. TCRdb reprocessed the 5' RACE reads via MiXCR and lists one record per CDR3 protein. The sample records 250,000 to 300,000 distinct CDR3 sequences, less than 30% being singletons. This CDR3 has 14 residues. The germline gives CDR1 DFQATT, CDR2 SNEGSKA (reference sequence). Trimming cost V 4 bases and J 0 bases; bases outside gene matches: 5. The clonotype was recovered from a woman between 65 and 79 years old in good health. What was sequenced was blood. The chain employs TRBV20-1 and TRBJ1-1, with 7 nucleotides matching TRBD1. In DNA, the CDR3 is TGCAGTGCTACAAACACAGGGGTGAACACTGAAGCTTTCTTT. Amino acid sequence: CSATNTGVNTEAFF.